These 8 T cell receptor beta chains originate from one sample sequenced in a study of identical twins. TCRdb re-derived calls from the 5' RACE reads in MiXCR, one entry per CDR3 protein. The profile covers 350,000 to 600,000 distinct CDR3 sequences, with 13% to 15% appearing a single time and about 0.53% taken by the ten largest. This sample also appeared in a second study, on yellow fever vaccine responses in identical twins.

Sequencing used CD4+ T cells sorted from blood. All receptors come from a woman aged 18-29 years in good health.

Here the CDR3 DNA reads TGCGCCAGCAGCTTGGTACGGATAACAGATACGCAGTATTTT. This translates into CASSLVRITDTQYF. The chain couples TRBV5-1 to TRBJ2-3; D is ambiguous. Trimming shortened V by 0 bases and J by 3 bases, and 8 bases separated the two germline ends. Germline values: CDR1 SGHRS, CDR2 YFSETQ. The CDR3 loop spans 14 amino acids.

This clonotype was seen a few times. The genes are TRBV11-2 and TRBJ2-3, with a possible D match to TRBD1 (5 bases). The germline V gene encodes CDR1 SGHAT and CDR2 FQNNGV. Trimming removed 5 bases from V and 4 bases from J, with 16 bases in between. The CDR3 spans 15 residues. CDR3 protein: CASSRGTQGADTQYF. The CDR3 DNA reads as TGTGCCAGCAGCCGTGGCACCCAGGGTGCAGATACGCAGTATTTT.

This clonotype has more than one count but fewer than ten. The gene calls are TRBV20-1 and TRBJ2-7; TRBD1 might be the D (5 bases). The germline V gene has CDR1 DFQATT and CDR2 SNEGSKA (reference sequence). The germline V and J ends were trimmed by 7 bases and 0 bases, with 10 bases remaining between them. This CDR3 is built from 12 residues. For the CDR3, the DNA is TGCAGTGTTATGACAGACTCCTACGAGCAGTACTTC. Translation gives CSVMTDSYEQYF.

This clonotype came up once. The chain is built from TRBV5-4 and TRBJ2-1; no definite D call. Trimming took 7 bases from V and 0 from J, leaving 14 bases between them. The CDR3 has 15 residues. Germline CDR1 is SGHNT and CDR2 is YYREEE (reference sequence). CDR3 residues: CASRTGLDSYNEQFF. The DNA of the CDR3 is TGTGCCAGCCGAACCGGTCTTGACTCCTACAATGAGCAGTTCTTC.

The chain links TRBV4-3 to TRBJ2-1; D remains unclear. CDR3 length: 13 amino acids. Per germline, CDR1 LGHNA and CDR2 YSLEER. Between the trimmed V and J ends, which lost 3 bases and 9 bases, there was a span of 12 bases. CDR3 coding DNA: TGCGCCAGCAGCCAGGCCCCTGACGGTGAGCAGTTCTTC. Its translation: CASSQAPDGEQFF.

In its sample, this clonotype was seen a few times. The V and J genes are TRBV5-5 and TRBJ1-1; no definite D call. The CDR3 spans 15 residues. Germline CDR1 is SGHKS and CDR2 is YYEKEE (reference sequence). With 1 base removed from V and 0 bases from J, the gap between germline ends came to 10 bases. CDR3 sequence (DNA): TGTGCCAGCAGCTTGATCGGGATATTGAACACTGAAGCTTTCTTT. This sequence encodes CASSLIGILNTEAFF.

In this sample, this clonotype turned up a few times. V and J are TRBV6-6 and TRBJ2-7; tentative D call: TRBD1 (6 bases). This CDR3 spans 13 amino acids. The V end was cut by 3 bases, the J end by 2 bases, with 8 bases between. CDR1 is MNHNY, CDR2 SVGAGI, per germline (reference sequence). CDR3 protein: CASSYNRAYEQYF. In DNA form, the CDR3 reads TGTGCCAGCAGTTATAACAGGGCCTACGAGCAGTACTTC.

This clonotype was observed many times. V usage is TRBV7-2 and J usage is TRBJ2-1; 7 nucleotides line up with TRBD2. From germline, CDR1 is SGHTA and CDR2 FQGNSA. V lost 5 bases to trimming and J lost 7 bases; unmatched junction nucleotides: 11. This CDR3 contains 15 residues. CDR3 coding DNA: TGTGCCAGCAGCACCCGAGTGGGGGGGTTGAATGAGCAGTTCTTC. It translates to CASSTRVGGLNEQFF.